This T cell receptor (beta chain) originates from a study of T cell responses to AZD1222 COVID-19 vaccine. Findings and caveats of the study: Among AZD1222 vaccinees, only 5 or 6 were seropositive at baseline. Regions 160-218 and 743-854 dominated among vaccine-associated CD4 TCRs spanning spike.

The CDR3 is 16 residues long. Deletions cut 1 base from V and 4 bases from J, with 14 bases between. Germline assignment: CDR1 SGHTA and CDR2 FQGNSA. Only one count was recorded for this clone. No antigen is known for it. Data came from immunoSEQ multiplex PCR; TCRdb stores just in-frame clones and leaves some out. Of about 150,000 clones in the sample, roughly nine tenths were seen once. The material sequenced was peripheral blood, taken on day 0 of AZD1222 vaccination. The receptor comes from an adult in good health. The genes are TRBV7-2 and TRBJ1-3, with a tentative D call TRBD1 (6 bases). The CDR3 is CASSLVEGGLGNTIYF. The CDR3 DNA sequence: TGTGCCAGCAGCTTAGTTGAAGGGGGGTTGGGAAACACCATATATTTT.